Listed below are T cell receptor beta chains from one sample, sequenced in a study of regulatory T cells in long-lasting Graves disease. One entry per CDR3 protein results from TCRdb running MiXCR on the multiplex PCR reads. The sample carries 420,000 or so distinct CDR3 sequences, roughly 15% recorded once. The data were also submitted as part of a second study, on T cells in Graves' hyperthyroidism and ophthalmopathy.

This specimen was peripheral blood mononuclear cells (PBMCs), taken at new diagnosis, from a patient treated with antithyroid drugs. The receptors were sampled from a woman in her late teens or twenties with Graves disease. Both conserved end residues are trimmed from each CDR3. Fields, in order: J gene, V gene, clone size, CDR3 protein. Size is omitted from some rows. Given values are once, few, many or a class for expanded clones.

J: TRBJ2-1
V: TRBV3-1
size: NA
CDR3: ASSLIEDEQF

J: TRBJ2-7
V: TRBV2
size: many
CDR3: ASSREQLYEQY

J: TRBJ1-1
V: TRBV6-5
size: NA
CDR3: ASSYFRDVRAF

J: TRBJ1-4
V: TRBV10-3
size: few
CDR3: AISEGQGNEKLF

J: TRBJ2-6
V: TRBV5-4
size: NA
CDR3: ASSADGGIGANVLT

J: TRBJ1-5
V: TRBV6-1
size: many
CDR3: ASRTTAPSNQPQH

J: TRBJ1-1
V: TRBV6-1
size: NA
CDR3: ASTPDGAVLNTEAF

J: TRBJ2-6
V: TRBV7-6
size: many
CDR3: ASSRTGASGANVLT

J: TRBJ2-1
V: TRBV20-1
size: many
CDR3: SARDPSGSVTIEQF

J: TRBJ1-5
V: TRBV2
size: many
CDR3: ASSATQGGNQPQH

J: TRBJ2-7
V: TRBV11-2
size: few
CDR3: ASSPRGDTGSYEQY

J: TRBJ2-7
V: TRBV30
size: many
CDR3: AGGVLEEQY

J: TRBJ2-3
V: TRBV15
size: once
CDR3: ATSTETAGTDTQY

J: TRBJ2-5
V: TRBV24-1
size: NA
CDR3: ATSDGLRVLQETQY

J: TRBJ2-5
V: TRBV11-2
size: NA
CDR3: ASSLGAGGNNEQY

J: TRBJ2-3
V: TRBV10-3
size: many
CDR3: AISESSGGSTDTQY

J: TRBJ2-2
V: TRBV6-1
size: few
CDR3: ASSVDSTFGGELF

J: TRBJ2-5
V: TRBV28
size: many
CDR3: ASSLGGVTETQY

J: TRBJ1-2
V: TRBV7-9
size: few
CDR3: ASSLVGQGASGYT

J: TRBJ1-1
V: TRBV6-5
size: few
CDR3: ASSYGVLTEAF

J: TRBJ1-1
V: TRBV4-3
size: few
CDR3: ASSQGPGPYTEAF

J: TRBJ2-3
V: TRBV20-1
size: many
CDR3: SARDPGGPDTQY

J: TRBJ2-2
V: TRBV10-3
size: few
CDR3: AISERVNTGELF

J: TRBJ2-7
V: TRBV12-3/TRBV12-4
size: NA
CDR3: ASSLWGRAFFEQY